This T cell receptor beta chain was sequenced for a study of identical twins. This clonotype has only a few counts. Antigen specificity is unknown. Whole-study findings and limits: Whereas memory repertoires showed no such difference, abundant cord blood beta clonotypes carried fewer insertions. The study based its conclusions on cross-sectional statistical analysis and did not follow the same donors.

The CDR3 runs 11 residues. Trimming shortened V by 7 bases and J by 5 bases, and 5 bases separated the two germline ends. Germline V lookup: CDR1 ENHRY, CDR2 SYGVKD. TCRdb reprocessed the 5' RACE reads with MiXCR, giving one entry per CDR3 protein. This sample has 200,000 to 250,000 distinct CDR3 sequences, with around 15% found just once. Sequencing was carried out using memory (CD45RO+) T cells sorted from blood. The genes are TRBV10-3 and TRBJ2-2; no definite D call. This sequence was found in a woman under 30 in good health. CDR3 DNA sequence: TGTGCCATCACGGCTACCGGGGAGCTGTTTTTT. Amino acid sequence: CAITATGELFF.